The entry that follows covers one TCR beta chain sequence. This clonotype turned up a few times. This clone's antigen is unknown. Base quality data are lacking; no much larger clone is found one base away. This entry comes from a study of blood T cells in healthy people across ages (dated by TCRdb to the mid-2010s). The study in broad terms: In model experiments, roughly one uniquely barcoded TCR beta cDNA molecule per two T cells was captured by template switching. The study measured age-related changes in TCR beta repertoire diversity using deep sequencing normalized with unique cDNA molecular identifiers. The donors were split into four age groups: young (average around 15 years), middle-aged (39), aged (roughly 65) and long-lived (over 80). To avoid experimental bias, donors of different ages were distributed randomly across sequencing lanes. For two donors (one aged 18 to 30 and one aged 80 or older), the study analyzed two additional independent replicas of 1 million unique cDNA reads from the same blood draw. The paper as a whole reports these results and caveats: Estimates of total diversity based on one million sequenced T cells were considered lower bounds and underestimates. Observed TCR beta diversity per million T cells fell roughly linearly with age, and a significant reduction was already apparent by age about 38. Bulk unsorted PBMC profiling prevented conclusive comparison of naive and antigen-experienced compartments. Because the CMV infection status of the donors was unknown, age-related changes in expanded clonotypes may potentially have been confounded. Compared with the aged group, the long-lived group had more naive CD4+ T cells, fewer expanded clones and increased TCR diversity, suggesting age selection. There was a strong correlation between observed TCR beta diversity and the percentage of naive T cells measured by flow cytometry.

CDR1 and CDR2 (SGHRS, YFSETQ) derive from the germline V gene. V is pruned by 3 bases and J by 6 bases, leaving 10 bases of the junction without a gene match. The CDR3, from cysteine to phenylalanine, totals 15 residues. Kept here is only the CDR3 DNA, which spans 45 bases and is read in frame from base 1. Systemically healthy Caucasian individuals from Russia, some 40 in total and aged about 6 to 95 years, were included as donors. Ten milliliters of peripheral blood were drawn from each donor into EDTA-treated Vacutainer tubes. PBMCs were isolated by Ficoll-Paque density-gradient centrifugation, with at least 7 million obtained per sample. Total RNA was extracted from PBMCs with Trizol reagent, with at least 6 micrograms obtained per sample. For every donor, flow cytometry on a PBMC aliquot measured the percentage of naive CD45RAhigh/CD27high T cells. The method was 5' RACE. Sequencing was carried out with an Illumina HiSeq 2500. The second PCR ran for about 6 to 12 cycles and used a J-beta primer mix along with a sample-barcoded 5' primer. Each TCR beta cDNA molecule received a unique molecular identifier from a template-switch 5' adaptor carrying 12 random nucleotides. Each sample yielded at least 2.5 million CDR3-containing paired-end reads. First-strand cDNA was synthesized from all RNA with the Mint cDNA synthesis kit, primed by a TRBC-specific oligonucleotide. Following uracil-DNA glycosylase treatment, all cDNA underwent a first 18-cycle PCR with the universal primers M1SS and BC2_uni_R. On the authors' methods: Each sample was normalized by randomly selecting 1 million high-quality reads, each carrying a distinct molecular identifier. Instead of being binned into consensus sequences, reads that shared molecular identifiers were thrown out. MiTCR, with a Q25 quality threshold and the strictest error-elimination algorithm, was used for CDR3 identification, clonotype clustering and error correction. A nonparametric unseen species model with Euler transformation was used to estimate a lower bound on total TCR beta diversity. TCRdb applied fastp at Q25 and MiXCR to the public reads, then kept only in-frame beta chains. CDR3 protein duplicates are merged, each entry listing the most common genes and DNA. The V and J calls follow TCRdb's processing rather than the paper's. Across this sample there are about 780,000 distinct CDR3 sequences, with about half seen only once. The top ten hold 15% to 20% of the sample.

The receptor comes from a man of 80 years or more in good health. The sequence is built from TRBV5-1 and TRBJ2-7; 9 central bases correspond to TRBD1. Material: blood. The CDR3 protein: CASSSGQGTLLEQYF. Read as DNA, the sequence is TGCGCCAGCAGCTCTGGACAGGGGACCCTCCTCGAGCAGTACTTC.